A single sample is the source of the 30 T cell receptor beta chains below, sequenced in a study of siplizumab effects on memory and regulatory T cells. TCRdb keeps only in-frame clones here, not all; method: immunoSEQ multiplex PCR. The sample consists of 18,000 or so clones, 35% to 60% of them appearing once. A 37°C coculture lasting around 6 days was applied to the mixed lymphocyte reaction cells. For these TCRs, the target antigens are not known. Sequencing input: CFSE-low (dividing) CD4+ T cells sorted from an allogeneic mixed lymphocyte reaction. Receptor source: a human donor in good health; the cells came from an allogeneic mixed lymphocyte reaction.

V and J are TRBV10-3 and TRBJ1-3; 7 bases are shared with TRBD1. The V gene's germline CDR1 is ENHRY and CDR2 SYGVKD. V was clipped by 5 bases and J by 4 bases; unmatched bases: 5. The CDR3 runs 14 residues. CDR3 in DNA: TGTGCCATCAGTAGAACAGGGGAAGGAAACACCATATATTTT. This gives the protein CAISRTGEGNTIYF.

This clone was counted between two and nine times. The chain combines TRBV5-5 with TRBJ1-2, with no clear D. CDR1 and CDR2 from the germline V gene are SGHKS and YYEKEE (reference sequence). Trimming took off 0 bases at V and 4 bases at J, with 4 bases between the two ends. This CDR3 contains 12 residues. In DNA, the CDR3 is TGTGCCAGCAGCTTGGATGGCTATGGCTACACCTTC. Translating it yields CASSLDGYGYTF. The variable domain in full, with the rest retrieved from reference TRBV5-5 and TRBJ1-2, is DAGVTQSPTHLIKTRGQQVTLRCSPISGHKSVSWYQQVLGQGPQFIFQYYEKEERGRGNFPDRFSARQFPNYSSELNVNALLLGDSALYLCASSLDGYGYTFGSGTRLTVV.

This chain uses TRBV10-3 with TRBJ2-3, with 9 bases lining up with TRBD2. Germline V gene sequence: CDR1 ENHRY, CDR2 SYGVKD. The CDR3 has 15 amino acids. V gave up 11 bases and J gave up 2 bases; unmatched junction bases: 11. The CDR3 bases are TGTGCCGGCGGGGGCGCGGGGGGGAACACAGATACGCAGTATTTT. This translates into CAGGGAGGNTDTQYF.

In its sample, this clone ranks as medium-sized. The V gene is TRBV4-1, the J gene TRBJ2-3; a weak D match, TRBD1 (6 bases). CDR1 and CDR2 from the germline V gene are MGHRA and YSYEKL. Trimming left V 4 bases short and J 5 bases short, with 10 bases between. There are 13 residues in the CDR3. DNA for the CDR3: TGCGCCAGCAGCCTACAGGGTGGAGATACGCAGTATTTT. As protein: CASSLQGGDTQYF.

The rearrangement uses TRBV28 and TRBJ1-1, with D possibly being TRBD1 (6 bases). The germline V gene has CDR1 MDHEN and CDR2 SYDVKM. This CDR3 spans 14 amino acids. V lost 4 bases and J lost 9, with 18 bases in between. CDR3 in amino acids: CASSSFIRGPQAFF. CDR3 DNA sequence: TGTGCCAGCAGTTCATTTATCAGGGGACCTCAAGCTTTCTTT.

This clone was picked up a small number of times. The V call is TRBV7-9, the J call TRBJ2-7; the match to TRBD1 covers 10 bases. The J segment lost 4 bases and the V segment lost 4 bases, leaving 1 base of the junction unmatched. CDR1 and CDR2 (germline): SEHNR, FQNEAQ (reference sequence). This CDR3 contains 13 residues. The CDR3 here is CASSWTGGYEQYF. The CDR3 nucleotides are TGTGCCAGCAGCTGGACAGGGGGGTACGAGCAGTACTTC.

This clone was detected only once. The chain has TRBV5-1 and TRBJ2-7; 8 bases are a match to TRBD2. Germline trimming cut 3 bases from V and 3 bases from J; bases unmatched to any gene: 11. Germline CDR1 reads SGHRS; CDR2 reads YFSETQ. The CDR3 has 16 amino acids. The CDR3 reads CASSWGRAGARYEQYF. CDR3 DNA sequence: TGCGCCAGCAGCTGGGGGAGAGCGGGGGCCCGCTACGAGCAGTACTTC.

This clone was seen only a few times. V usage is TRBV6-1 and J usage is TRBJ2-1; D uncertain. Germline CDR1 is MNHNS and CDR2 is SASEGT. The CDR3 sequence is 15 residues long. V lost 5 bases and J lost 1, with 12 bases in between. This CDR3 reads CASSSKGRSYNEQFF. Here the CDR3 DNA reads TGTGCCAGCAGTAGTAAGGGAAGGTCCTACAATGAGCAGTTCTTC.

This rearrangement joins TRBV7-9 to TRBJ2-5; tentatively, D is TRBD2 (7 bases). V was clipped by 7 bases and J by 4 bases, with 19 bases between them. CDR1 is SEHNR, CDR2 FQNEAQ, per germline (reference sequence). This CDR3 spans 15 amino acids. The CDR3 nucleotides are TGTGCCAGCACCGACCCCCGGGGGGCAGGAGAGACCCAGTACTTC. It translates to CASTDPRGAGETQYF.

This rearrangement joins TRBV4-3 to TRBJ2-3, with 10 bases that match TRBD2. Germline CDR1 is LGHNA and CDR2 is YSLEER. CDR3 length: 15 residues. Germline trimming cut 4 bases from V and 0 bases from J; bases unmatched to any gene: 1. This chain's CDR3 is CASSPSGGSTDTQYF. The CDR3 DNA is TGCGCCAGCAGCCCTAGCGGGGGAAGCACAGATACGCAGTATTTT.

V gene TRBV19 combines with J gene TRBJ1-4; D gene uncertain. Trimming pared 6 bases from V and 0 bases from J, leaving 23 bases between. This CDR3 is 19 amino acids long. Germline CDR1 and CDR2: LNHDA and SQIVND (reference sequence). CDR3 DNA sequence: TGTGCCAGTAGCAATCTCCGTTCCGCCTCAACCGCAACTAATGAAAAACTGTTTTTT. Translated, it gives CASSNLRSASTATNEKLFF.

The gene calls are TRBV19 and TRBJ1-6; no definite D call. The CDR3 totals 14 residues. The germline V gene has CDR1 LNHDA and CDR2 SQIVND (reference sequence). Trimming cost V 7 bases and J 0 bases, with 7 bases left between them. In DNA, the CDR3 is TGTGCCAGTACTTTCAGCTCCTATAATTCACCCCTCCACTTT. Protein product: CASTFSSYNSPLHF.

V usage is TRBV7-9 and J usage is TRBJ2-1; 14 bases map to TRBD2. Germline V lookup: CDR1 SEHNR, CDR2 FQNEAQ (reference sequence). CDR3 length equals 18 residues. Trimming removed 0 bases from V and 4 bases from J; junction bases left unmatched: 5. DNA of the CDR3: TGTGCCAGCAGCTTAGCGCAGGGACTAGCGGGGGCTTACAATGAGCAGTTCTTC. This encodes CASSLAQGLAGAYNEQFF.

V and J are TRBV7-9 and TRBJ2-5; D is uncertain. V was trimmed by 1 base and J by 2 bases, leaving 2 bases between them. Germline V gives CDR1 SEHNR, CDR2 FQNEAQ (reference sequence). CDR3 size: 12 residues. DNA for the CDR3: TGTGCCAGCAGCTTAGTTCAAGAGACCCAGTACTTC. This translates into CASSLVQETQYF.

The CDR3 sequence is CASSLRAGTGGDEQYF. CDR3 coding DNA: TGTGCCAGCAGCTTGAGGGCCGGGACAGGGGGTGACGAGCAGTACTTC. The V and J genes are TRBV5-5 and TRBJ2-7, with 11 positions matching TRBD1. The CDR3 spans 16 residues. Germline values: CDR1 SGHKS, CDR2 YYEKEE (reference sequence). The V gene end was trimmed by 1 base and the J gene end by 5 bases; junction bases not matched to a gene: 8.

This clone is labeled as medium-sized (0.01 to 0.1%). J is TRBJ2-1 and V is TRBV2; perhaps TRBD1 as D (6 bases). Germline assignment: CDR1 SNHLY and CDR2 FYNNEI. V lost 2 bases, J lost 6 bases, and 11 bases lay in between. This CDR3 has 14 amino acids. CDR3 sequence reads: CASSEKRTVNEQFF. The CDR3 DNA follows: TGTGCCAGCAGTGAAAAGCGGACAGTCAATGAGCAGTTCTTC.

The V call is TRBV5-5, the J call TRBJ1-5; the D gene is possibly TRBD1 (5 bases). CDR1 is SGHKS and CDR2 is YYEKEE in the germline V gene (reference sequence). The CDR3 covers 14 residues. V gave up 4 bases and J gave up 7 bases, with 15 bases separating them. DNA of the CDR3: TGTGCCAGCAGCCTCGGACACAACCTCCAGCCCCAGCATTTT. The encoded protein is CASSLGHNLQPQHF.

This clone was recorded a few times. DNA for the CDR3: TGTGCCAGCAGCTTGGCCCTGACCTCTACTGGGGCCAACGTCCTGACTTTC. It specifies CASSLALTSTGANVLTF. V usage is TRBV5-6 and J usage is TRBJ2-6; D gene unclear. Germline CDR1 reads SGHDT; CDR2 reads YYEEEE. The ends were cut back, 0 bases at V and 2 bases at J, with 12 bases in the middle. The CDR3 totals 17 residues. Looking up the rest from reference TRBV5-6 and TRBJ2-6 gives the full variable domain: DAGVTQSPTHLIKTRGQQVTLRCSPKSGHDTVSWYQQALGQGPQFIFQYYEEEERQRGNFPDRFSGHQFPNYSSELNVNALLLGDSALYLCASSLALTSTGANVLTFGAGSRLTVL.

This clone has only a few counts. The chain uses TRBV6-6 and TRBJ1-1, with a tentative D call TRBD1 (6 bases). V shed 7 bases and J shed 7 bases, with 19 bases lying between them. This CDR3 is 14 amino acids long. Looked up from germline, CDR1 is MNHNY and CDR2 is SVGAGI (reference sequence). The CDR3 sequence: CASIIMGGGGEAFF. CDR3 bases: TGTGCCAGCATAATAATGGGGGGAGGGGGTGAAGCTTTCTTT.

This clone has at least ten counts. The chain is built from TRBV6-6 and TRBJ2-5; maybe TRBD2 (5 bases). The CDR3 loop spans 14 amino acids. Germline lookup yields CDR1 MNHNY and CDR2 SVGAGI (reference sequence). V lost 2 bases and J lost 7, with 14 bases in between. CDR3 region: CASSYGSGSGTQYF. CDR3 DNA: TGTGCCAGCAGTTACGGGTCGGGGTCCGGGACCCAGTACTTC.

The chain is built from TRBV6-6 and TRBJ1-2; D remains ambiguous. This CDR3 is built from 14 residues. CDR1 is MNHNY and CDR2 is SVGAGI in the germline V gene (reference sequence). Trimming left V 2 bases short and J 5 bases short, with 12 bases between. DNA of the CDR3: TGTGCCAGCAGTTACGGCCCGGTCGGGTATGGCTACACCTTC. Its protein product is CASSYGPVGYGYTF.

The rearrangement joins TRBV6-6 to TRBJ1-4; D is unresolved. This CDR3 contains 14 residues. Germline assignment: CDR1 MNHNY and CDR2 SVGAGI (reference sequence). Trimming removed 5 bases from V and 7 bases from J, with 14 bases in between. The CDR3: CASSTGRSGEKLFF. The CDR3 bases are TGTGCCAGCAGTACCGGACGGAGTGGTGAAAAACTGTTTTTT.

Judged by abundance, this clone is medium-sized. This sequence joins TRBV5-6 and TRBJ1-6; possibly TRBD1 for D (6 bases). Germline V gives CDR1 SGHDT, CDR2 YYEEEE. The CDR3 consists of 15 residues. The V and J ends lost 3 bases and 4 bases respectively, with 11 bases between them. CDR3: CASSYRQEYNSPLHF. CDR3 nucleotide sequence: TGTGCCAGCAGCTACCGACAGGAATATAATTCACCCCTCCACTTT. Full variable domain (rest looked up from reference TRBV5-6 and TRBJ1-6): DAGVTQSPTHLIKTRGQQVTLRCSPKSGHDTVSWYQQALGQGPQFIFQYYEEEERQRGNFPDRFSGHQFPNYSSELNVNALLLGDSALYLCASSYRQEYNSPLHFGNGTRLTVT.

The chain links TRBV7-3 to TRBJ1-1; 9 positions match TRBD1. This CDR3 comprises 15 residues. The germline gives CDR1 SGHTA, CDR2 FQGTGA. With 1 base clipped from V and 4 bases from J, the junction kept 4 bases outside the gene matches. The chain's CDR3 is CASSLMGQGTTEAFF. In nucleotides, the CDR3 is TGTGCCAGCAGCTTAATGGGACAGGGAACCACTGAAGCTTTCTTT.

The rearrangement links TRBV10-3 to TRBJ2-5, with D unresolved. V lost 3 bases and J lost 2, with 7 bases in between. The CDR3 runs to 13 residues. CDR1 and CDR2 from the germline V gene are ENHRY and SYGVKD. The CDR3 spells CAISDGRQETQYF. CDR3 coding DNA: TGTGCCATCAGTGACGGCAGACAAGAGACCCAGTACTTC.

This chain links TRBV12-5 with TRBJ2-2; D is possibly TRBD1 (6 bases). There are 14 residues in the CDR3. The V end lost 0 bases, the J end lost 7 bases, and 9 bases lay between the germline ends. Germline V CDR1 and CDR2: LGHNT, FRNRAP. In DNA form, the CDR3 reads TGTGCTAGTGGTTTGGTTACAGGGTACGGGGAGCTGTTTTTT. This sequence encodes CASGLVTGYGELFF. Combining the CDR3 with reference TRBV12-5 and TRBJ2-2 gives the whole variable domain DARVTQTPRHKVTEMGQEVTMRCQPILGHNTVFWYRQTMMQGLELLAYFRNRAPLDDSGMPKDRFSAEMPDATLATLKIQPSEPRDSAVYFCASGLVTGYGELFFGEGSRLTVL.

The chain joins TRBV28 to TRBJ1-2; TRBD1 aligns across 7 bases. The V gene end was trimmed by 9 bases and the J gene end by 1 base; junction bases not matched to a gene: 17. The CDR3 sequence is 17 residues long. Germline-derived CDR1 and CDR2 are MDHEN and SYDVKM. CDR3 loop: CASTPPGQSYINYGYTF. The CDR3, as DNA: TGTGCCAGTACGCCTCCGGGACAGTCCTACATTAACTATGGCTACACCTTC.

Sample share makes this clone medium-sized (0.01 to 0.1%). The chain is built from TRBV12-5 and TRBJ2-1; D unclear. This CDR3 spans 15 amino acids. CDR1 and CDR2 (germline): LGHNT, FRNRAP. Trimming removed 5 bases from V and 0 bases from J, with 11 bases in between. The CDR3 bases are TGTGCTAGTGGTACCCTCGGACGCTCCTACAATGAGCAGTTCTTC. Translated, it gives CASGTLGRSYNEQFF.

This clone has only a few counts. The rearrangement joins TRBV7-2 to TRBJ2-2, with 8 bases aligning to TRBD1. The germline V gene has CDR1 SGHTA and CDR2 FQGNSA. The length of the CDR3 is 14 residues. The V segment lost 6 bases and the J segment 11 bases; nucleotides outside the gene matches: 11. The CDR3 here is CASSSNSGGAELFF. CDR3 nucleotide sequence: TGTGCCAGCAGTTCGAACTCAGGGGGCGCCGAGCTGTTTTTT.

This chain connects TRBV6-5 to TRBJ2-5; tentatively, D is TRBD2 (6 bases). The CDR3 loop spans 13 amino acids. V shed 10 bases and J shed 2 bases, with 14 bases lying between them. Per germline, CDR1 MNHEY and CDR2 SVGAGI. The CDR3 spells CAIRRERQETQYF. The CDR3 DNA follows: TGTGCCATCAGGAGGGAGCGGCAAGAGACCCAGTACTTC.